What follows describes a single T cell receptor (beta chain). The protocol was immunoSEQ multiplex PCR, while the TCRdb copy is restricted to in-frame clones and leaves out a portion. This sample has roughly 320,000 clones, with 75% to 90% found just once. The sample comes from a study of blood T cell repertoires in COVID-19. The Seattle patients joined while their infection was active and were tracked longitudinally afterward. V trimming: 4 bases; J trimming: 8 bases; junction bases outside the gene matches: 9. Per germline, CDR1 SGDLS and CDR2 YYNGEE. This CDR3 comprises 15 residues. The chain has TRBV9 and TRBJ1-2; 12 bases map to TRBD1. This receptor was obtained from a woman in her forties or fifties with COVID-19, enrolled during active disease. What was sequenced was peripheral blood. CDR3 region: CASSTGQGAQWGYTF. CDR3 in DNA: TGTGCCAGCAGCACGGGACAGGGGGCGCAGTGGGGCTACACCTTC. Full variable domain (outside the CDR3, taken from reference TRBV9 and TRBJ1-2): DSGVTQTPKHLITATGQRVTLRCSPRSGDLSVYWYQQSLDQGLQFLIQYYNGEERAKGNILERFSAQQFPDLHSELNLSSLELGDSALYFCASSTGQGAQWGYTFGSGTRLTVV.